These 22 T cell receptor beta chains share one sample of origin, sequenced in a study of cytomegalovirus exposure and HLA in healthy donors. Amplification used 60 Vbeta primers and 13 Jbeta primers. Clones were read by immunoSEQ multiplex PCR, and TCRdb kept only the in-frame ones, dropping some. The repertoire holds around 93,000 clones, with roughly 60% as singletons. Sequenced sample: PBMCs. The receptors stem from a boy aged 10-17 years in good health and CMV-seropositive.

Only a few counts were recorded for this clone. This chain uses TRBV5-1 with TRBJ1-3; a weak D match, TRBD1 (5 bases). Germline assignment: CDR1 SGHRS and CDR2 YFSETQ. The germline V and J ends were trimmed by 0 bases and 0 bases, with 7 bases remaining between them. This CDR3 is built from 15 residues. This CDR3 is CASSLGQPSGNTIYF. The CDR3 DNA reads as TGCGCCAGCAGCTTGGGACAGCCCTCTGGAAACACCATATATTTT.

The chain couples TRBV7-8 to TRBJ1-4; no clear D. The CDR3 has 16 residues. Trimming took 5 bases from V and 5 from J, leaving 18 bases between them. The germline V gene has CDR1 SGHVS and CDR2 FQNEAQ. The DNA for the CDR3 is TGTGCCAGCAGCCAGGATTTGTCGGCGGGGAATGAAAAACTGTTTTTT. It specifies CASSQDLSAGNEKLFF.

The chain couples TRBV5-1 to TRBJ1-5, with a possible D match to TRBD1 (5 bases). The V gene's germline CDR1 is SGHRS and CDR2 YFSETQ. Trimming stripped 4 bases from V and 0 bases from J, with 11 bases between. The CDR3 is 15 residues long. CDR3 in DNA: TGCGCCAGCAGCGATCAGGGCGGTAGCAATCAGCCCCAGCATTTT. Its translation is CASSDQGGSNQPQHF.

The CDR3, as DNA: TGTGCCAGCAGCGTGCGGGACGTCATATACAATGAGCAGTTCTTC. Its translation is CASSVRDVIYNEQFF. This sequence joins TRBV9 and TRBJ2-1; a possible D gene is TRBD2 (6 bases). The CDR3 is made up of 15 amino acids. The V gene lost 2 bases and the J gene lost 4 bases, with 13 bases spanning the gap. Germline V gene lookup returns CDR1 SGDLS and CDR2 YYNGEE.

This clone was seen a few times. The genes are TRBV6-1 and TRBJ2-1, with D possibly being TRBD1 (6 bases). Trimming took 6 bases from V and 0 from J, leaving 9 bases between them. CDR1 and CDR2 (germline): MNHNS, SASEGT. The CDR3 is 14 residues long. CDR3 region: CASRDSTSYNEQFF. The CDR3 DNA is TGTGCCAGCAGGGACAGTACCTCCTACAATGAGCAGTTCTTC.

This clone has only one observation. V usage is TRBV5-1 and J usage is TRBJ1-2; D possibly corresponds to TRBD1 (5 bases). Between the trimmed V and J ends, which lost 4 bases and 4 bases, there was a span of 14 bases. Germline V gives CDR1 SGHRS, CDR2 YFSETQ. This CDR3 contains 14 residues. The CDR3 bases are TGCGCCAGCAGCCTGGACATCGGAGTCTATGGCTACACCTTC. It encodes CASSLDIGVYGYTF.

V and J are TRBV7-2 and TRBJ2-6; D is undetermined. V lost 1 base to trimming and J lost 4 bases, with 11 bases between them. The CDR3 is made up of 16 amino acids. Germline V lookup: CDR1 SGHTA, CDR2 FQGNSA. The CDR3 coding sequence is TGTGCCAGCAGCTTAGAACCGGGTGGCGGGGCCAACGTCCTGACTTTC. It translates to CASSLEPGGGANVLTF.

The CDR3 is CASSRQGHQPQHF. Written as DNA, the CDR3 is TGTGCCAGCAGTCGGCAGGGCCATCAGCCCCAGCATTTT. The chain has TRBV6-5 and TRBJ1-5; D might be TRBD1 (5 bases). Per the germline V gene, CDR1 is MNHEY and CDR2 is SVGAGI. The CDR3 has 13 residues. Trimming shortened V by 5 bases and J by 5 bases, and 10 bases separated the two germline ends.

The CDR3 nucleotides read TGTGCCATCAGAGATTGGGACACCGACTACGAGCAGTACTTC. This sequence encodes CAIRDWDTDYEQYF. V usage is TRBV10-3 and J usage is TRBJ2-7; D perhaps matches TRBD1 (6 bases). The CDR3 loop spans 14 amino acids. Trimming cost V 6 bases and J 3 bases, with 15 bases left between them. Germline CDR1 reads ENHRY; CDR2 reads SYGVKD.

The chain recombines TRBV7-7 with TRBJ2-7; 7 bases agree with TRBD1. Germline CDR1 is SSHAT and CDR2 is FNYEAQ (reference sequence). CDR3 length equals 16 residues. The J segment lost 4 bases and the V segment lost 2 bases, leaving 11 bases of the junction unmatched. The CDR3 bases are TGTGCCAGCAGCTTAAAAATGAAAGGGACAGATTACGAGCAGTACTTC. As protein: CASSLKMKGTDYEQYF.

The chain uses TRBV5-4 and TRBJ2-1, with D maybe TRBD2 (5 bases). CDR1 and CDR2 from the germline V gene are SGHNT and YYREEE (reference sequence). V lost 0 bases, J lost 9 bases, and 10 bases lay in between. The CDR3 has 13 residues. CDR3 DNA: TGTGCCAGCAGCTTGGATCTCGAGGGTGAGCAGTTCTTC. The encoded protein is CASSLDLEGEQFF. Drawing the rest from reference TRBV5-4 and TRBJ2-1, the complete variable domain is ETGVTQSPTHLIKTRGQQVTLRCSSQSGHNTVSWYQQALGQGPQFIFQYYREEENGRGNFPPRFSGLQFPNYSSELNVNALELDDSALYLCASSLDLEGEQFFGPGTRLTVL.

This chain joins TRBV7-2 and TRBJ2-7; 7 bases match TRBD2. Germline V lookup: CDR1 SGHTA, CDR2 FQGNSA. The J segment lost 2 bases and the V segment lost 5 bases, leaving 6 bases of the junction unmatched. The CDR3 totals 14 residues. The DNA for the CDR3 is TGTGCCAGCAGCAGGCAGCGGGGTCCCTACGAGCAGTACTTC. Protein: CASSRQRGPYEQYF.

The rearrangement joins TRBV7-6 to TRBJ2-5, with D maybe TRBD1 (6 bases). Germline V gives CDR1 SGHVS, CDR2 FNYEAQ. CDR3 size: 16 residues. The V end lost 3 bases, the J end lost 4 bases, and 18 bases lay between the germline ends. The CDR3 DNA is TGTGCCAGCAGCTTGGGGGTAGGGGGATTTGGAGAGACCCAGTACTTC. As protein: CASSLGVGGFGETQYF.

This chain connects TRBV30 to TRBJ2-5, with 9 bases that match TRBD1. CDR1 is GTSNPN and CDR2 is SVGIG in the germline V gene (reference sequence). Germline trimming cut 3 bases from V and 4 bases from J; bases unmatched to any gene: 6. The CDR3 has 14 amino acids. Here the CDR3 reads CAWSLGQGRETQYF. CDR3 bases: TGTGCCTGGAGCCTGGGACAGGGTCGAGAGACCCAGTACTTC.

The chain's CDR3 is CASSSTGWNTEAFF. CDR3 sequence (DNA): TGTGCCAGCTCATCGACAGGGTGGAACACTGAAGCTTTCTTT. V is TRBV18 and J is TRBJ1-1, with TRBD1 matching 7 bases. Germline CDR1 reads KGHSH; CDR2 reads LQKENI. The CDR3 sequence is 14 residues long. After removal of 5 bases from V and 1 base from J, the junction contained 4 bases not matched to a gene. The full variable domain, its missing parts supplied by reference TRBV18 and TRBJ1-1, is NAGVMQNPRHLVRRRGQEARLRCSPMKGHSHVYWYRQLPEEGLKFMVYLQKENIIDESGMPKERFSAEFPKEGPSILRIQQVVRGDSAAYFCASSSTGWNTEAFFGQGTRLTVV.

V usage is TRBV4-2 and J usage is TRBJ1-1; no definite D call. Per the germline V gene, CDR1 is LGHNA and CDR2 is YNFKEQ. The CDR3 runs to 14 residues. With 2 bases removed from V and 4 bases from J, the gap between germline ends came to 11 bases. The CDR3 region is CASSQSVSGTEAFF. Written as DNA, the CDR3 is TGTGCCAGCAGCCAATCCGTAAGCGGCACTGAAGCTTTCTTT.

CDR3 residues: CASSLTSGRAAGELFF. CDR3 in DNA: TGTGCCAGCAGCTTAACTAGCGGGAGGGCTGCCGGGGAGCTGTTTTTT. The rearrangement uses TRBV7-3 and TRBJ2-2; TRBD2 matches 11 bases. Looked up from germline, CDR1 is SGHTA and CDR2 is FQGTGA. Germline trimming cut 0 bases from V and 6 bases from J; bases unmatched to any gene: 3. The CDR3 covers 16 residues.

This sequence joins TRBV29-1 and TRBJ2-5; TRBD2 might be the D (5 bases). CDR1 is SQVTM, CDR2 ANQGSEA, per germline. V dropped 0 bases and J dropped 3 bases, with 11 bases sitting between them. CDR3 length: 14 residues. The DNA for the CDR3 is TGCAGCGTTGAAGAAGCGGTAGAGGAAGAGACCCAGTACTTC. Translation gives CSVEEAVEEETQYF.

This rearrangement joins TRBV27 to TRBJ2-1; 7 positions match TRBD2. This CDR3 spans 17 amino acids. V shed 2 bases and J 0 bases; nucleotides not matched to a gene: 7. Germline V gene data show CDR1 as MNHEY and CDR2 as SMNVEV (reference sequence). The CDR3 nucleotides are TGTGCCAGCAGTTTACAGGGAGGGGATAGCTCCTACAATGAGCAGTTCTTC. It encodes CASSLQGGDSSYNEQFF.

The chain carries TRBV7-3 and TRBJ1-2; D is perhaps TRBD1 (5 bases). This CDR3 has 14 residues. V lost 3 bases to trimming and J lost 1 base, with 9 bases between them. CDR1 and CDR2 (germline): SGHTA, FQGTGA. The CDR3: CASSFDRSNYGYTF. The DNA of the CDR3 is TGTGCCAGCAGCTTCGACAGAAGTAACTATGGCTACACCTTC.

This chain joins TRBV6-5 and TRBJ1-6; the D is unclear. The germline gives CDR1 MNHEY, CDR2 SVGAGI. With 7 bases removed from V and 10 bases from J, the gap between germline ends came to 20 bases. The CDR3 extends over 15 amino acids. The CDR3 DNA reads TGTGCCAGCAACCCTTACGGCGACACCGGCTCACCCCTCCACTTT. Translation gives CASNPYGDTGSPLHF.

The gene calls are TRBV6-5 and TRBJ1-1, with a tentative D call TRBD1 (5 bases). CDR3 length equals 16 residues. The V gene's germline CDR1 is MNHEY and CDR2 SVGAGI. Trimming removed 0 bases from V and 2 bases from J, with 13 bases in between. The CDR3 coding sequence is TGTGCCAGCAGTTACTCGAGGAGGGGTGGTAACACTGAAGCTTTCTTT. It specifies CASSYSRRGGNTEAFF.